This TCR beta chain was found in a study of T cell changes during pregnancy in multiple sclerosis. Libraries were prepared by immunoSEQ multiplex PCR; TCRdb keeps only in-frame clonotypes and omits some of them. The table includes around 100,000 clones, approximately 91% detected once. This CDR3 has 16 amino acids. Trimming removed 4 bases from V and 6 bases from J; junction bases left unmatched: 14. CDR1 is SGDLS, CDR2 YYNGEE, per germline. The origin of this receptor is a female donor with multiple sclerosis, enrolled in a pregnancy study. The chain carries TRBV9 and TRBJ2-3, with 7 bases lining up with TRBD2. The source material was peripheral blood, sampled in the second trimester of pregnancy. The CDR3 loop is CASSPLAGATGDTQYF. DNA of the CDR3: TGTGCCAGCAGCCCCCTGGCGGGAGCCACGGGGGATACGCAGTATTTT.